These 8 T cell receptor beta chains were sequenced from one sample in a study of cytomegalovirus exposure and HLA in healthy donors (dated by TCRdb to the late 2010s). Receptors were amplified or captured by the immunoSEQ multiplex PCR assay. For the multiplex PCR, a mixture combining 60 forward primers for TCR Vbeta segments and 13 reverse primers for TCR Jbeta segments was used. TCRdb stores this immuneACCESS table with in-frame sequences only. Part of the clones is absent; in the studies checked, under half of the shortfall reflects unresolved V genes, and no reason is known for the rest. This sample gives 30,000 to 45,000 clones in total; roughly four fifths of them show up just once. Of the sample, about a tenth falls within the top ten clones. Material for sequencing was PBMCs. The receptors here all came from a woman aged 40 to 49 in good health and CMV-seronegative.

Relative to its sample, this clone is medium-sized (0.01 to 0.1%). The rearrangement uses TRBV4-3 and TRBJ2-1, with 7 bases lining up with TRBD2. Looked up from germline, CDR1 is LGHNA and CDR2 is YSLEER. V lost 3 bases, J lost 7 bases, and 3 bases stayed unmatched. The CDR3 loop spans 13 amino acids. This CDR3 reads CASSHREGNEQFF. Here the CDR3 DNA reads TGCGCCAGCAGCCACAGGGAGGGGAATGAGCAGTTCTTC.

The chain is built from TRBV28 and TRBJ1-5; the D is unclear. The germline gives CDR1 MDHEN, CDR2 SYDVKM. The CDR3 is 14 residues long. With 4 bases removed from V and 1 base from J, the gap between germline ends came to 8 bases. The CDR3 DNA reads TGTGCCAGCAGTTCGTACCAGAGCAATCAGCCCCAGCATTTT. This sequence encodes CASSSYQSNQPQHF. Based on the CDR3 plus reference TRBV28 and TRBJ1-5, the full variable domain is DVKVTQSSRYLVKRTGEKVFLECVQDMDHENMFWYRQDPGLGLRLIYFSYDVKMKEKGDIPEGYSVSREKKERFSLILESASTNQTSMYLCASSSYQSNQPQHFGDGTRLSIL.

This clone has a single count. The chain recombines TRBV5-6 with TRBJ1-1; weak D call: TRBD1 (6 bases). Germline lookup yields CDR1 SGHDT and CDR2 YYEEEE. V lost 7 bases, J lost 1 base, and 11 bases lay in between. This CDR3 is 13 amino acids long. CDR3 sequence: CASDRSPNTEAFF. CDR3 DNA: TGTGCCAGCGACAGGAGCCCGAACACTGAAGCTTTCTTT.

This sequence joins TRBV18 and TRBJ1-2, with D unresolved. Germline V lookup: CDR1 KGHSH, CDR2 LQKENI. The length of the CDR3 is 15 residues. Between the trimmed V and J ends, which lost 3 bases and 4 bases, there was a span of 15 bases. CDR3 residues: CASSPEQPKTYGYTF. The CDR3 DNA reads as TGTGCCAGCTCACCGGAACAGCCTAAAACCTATGGCTACACCTTC.

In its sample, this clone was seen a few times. CDR3 sequence: CASSIPGQIGYTF. The CDR3 DNA follows: TGTGCCAGTAGTATACCGGGACAAATTGGCTACACCTTC. The chain combines TRBV19 with TRBJ1-2; the D gene is possibly TRBD1 (6 bases). V shed 2 bases and J shed 7 bases, with 11 bases lying between them. CDR1 and CDR2 from the germline V gene are LNHDA and SQIVND (reference sequence). The CDR3 has 13 amino acids.

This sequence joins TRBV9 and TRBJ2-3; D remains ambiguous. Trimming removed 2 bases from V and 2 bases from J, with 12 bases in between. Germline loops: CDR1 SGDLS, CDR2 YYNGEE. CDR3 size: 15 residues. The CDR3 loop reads CASSVSVLNTDTQYF. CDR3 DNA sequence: TGTGCCAGCAGCGTGTCAGTCCTTAACACAGATACGCAGTATTTT.

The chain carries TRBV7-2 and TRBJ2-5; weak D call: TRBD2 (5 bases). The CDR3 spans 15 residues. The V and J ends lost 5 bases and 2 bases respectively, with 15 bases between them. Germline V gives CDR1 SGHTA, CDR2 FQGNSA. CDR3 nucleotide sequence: TGTGCCAGCAGCACAACTAGGACCAGGCAAGAGACCCAGTACTTC. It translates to CASSTTRTRQETQYF. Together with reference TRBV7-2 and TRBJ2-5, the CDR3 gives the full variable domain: GAGVSQSPSNKVTEKGKDVELRCDPISGHTALYWYRQSLGQGLEFLIYFQGNSAPDKSGLPSDRFSAERTGGSVSTLTIQRTQQEDSAVYLCASSTTRTRQETQYFGPGTRLLVL.

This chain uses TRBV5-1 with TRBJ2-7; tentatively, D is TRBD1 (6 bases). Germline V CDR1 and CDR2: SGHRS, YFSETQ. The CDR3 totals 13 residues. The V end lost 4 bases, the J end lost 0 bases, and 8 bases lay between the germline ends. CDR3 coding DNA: TGCGCCAGCAGCAAACAGGGCTCCTACGAGCAGTACTTC. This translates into CASSKQGSYEQYF.